What follows are 7 T cell receptor beta chains derived from one specimen sequenced in a study of cytomegalovirus exposure and HLA in healthy donors. Amplification used 60 Vbeta primers and 13 Jbeta primers. The repertoire was sequenced with immunoSEQ multiplex PCR; TCRdb's copy has only in-frame clones and lacks some. Of about 150,000 clones in the sample, about four fifths are singletons; the top ten hold almost 7%. The sample was PBMCs. The receptors were sampled from a man under 40 in good health and CMV-seropositive.

As DNA, the CDR3 is TGTGCCAGTAGTGGACAGGTTAGCAATCAGCCCCAGCATTTT. This codes for CASSGQVSNQPQHF. The rearrangement links TRBV19 to TRBJ1-5, with TRBD1 matching 7 bases. CDR1 and CDR2 from the germline V gene are LNHDA and SQIVND (reference sequence). This CDR3 spans 14 amino acids. Germline trimming cut 5 bases from V and 0 bases from J; bases unmatched to any gene: 1.

The chain links TRBV15 to TRBJ2-5; weak D call: TRBD1 (5 bases). CDR1 LNHNV and CDR2 YYDKDF come from the germline V gene (reference sequence). This CDR3 contains 15 residues. Trimming pared 4 bases from V and 3 bases from J, leaving 15 bases between. The CDR3 region has the DNA TGTGCCACCAGCACATGGACACGCGGAGAAGAGACCCAGTACTTC. Its translation is CATSTWTRGEETQYF.

The chain links TRBV27 to TRBJ1-4; 7 bases line up with TRBD1. From germline, CDR1 is MNHEY and CDR2 SMNVEV (reference sequence). CDR3 length: 13 amino acids. V lost 6 bases and J lost 8; bases outside the gene matches: 6. The CDR3 protein is CASSTGVREKLFF. CDR3 nucleotides: TGTGCCAGCAGCACAGGGGTTCGGGAAAAACTGTTTTTT.

The chain combines TRBV4-2 with TRBJ2-3, with 7 nucleotides matching TRBD2. The CDR3 contains 16 residues. Germline lookup yields CDR1 LGHNA and CDR2 YNFKEQ. V dropped 0 bases and J dropped 5; count of bases not matched to a gene: 8. CDR3 in amino acids: CASSQDKRGEGDTQYF. The CDR3 DNA reads TGTGCCAGCAGCCAAGATAAGCGGGGTGAGGGAGATACGCAGTATTTT.

This chain connects TRBV6-6 to TRBJ2-7; possible D gene TRBD2, 6 bases. From germline, CDR1 is MNHNY and CDR2 SVGAGI (reference sequence). The CDR3 is made up of 16 amino acids. Trimming pared 7 bases from V and 1 base from J, leaving 20 bases between. The CDR3 DNA follows: TGTGCCAGCACCAGGAGGGGCCGTACTCTTTCCTACGAGCAGTACTTC. Amino acids: CASTRRGRTLSYEQYF.

V is TRBV28 and J is TRBJ2-5, with D possibly matching TRBD2 (6 bases). Between the trimmed V and J ends, which lost 10 bases and 2 bases, there was a span of 17 bases. The CDR3 contains 14 residues. Germline V gene lookup returns CDR1 MDHEN and CDR2 SYDVKM. The CDR3 spells CATLGGAVQETQYF. For the CDR3, the DNA is TGTGCCACCCTGGGCGGGGCTGTACAAGAGACCCAGTACTTC.

J is TRBJ2-1 and V is TRBV7-8; tentatively, D is TRBD1 (6 bases). The CDR3 is 14 residues long. The germline V gene has CDR1 SGHVS and CDR2 FQNEAQ. Trimming stripped 5 bases from V and 6 bases from J, with 14 bases between. The CDR3 region is CASSRTGQTNEQFF. CDR3 DNA: TGTGCCAGCAGCCGTACCGGACAGACCAATGAGCAGTTCTTC.